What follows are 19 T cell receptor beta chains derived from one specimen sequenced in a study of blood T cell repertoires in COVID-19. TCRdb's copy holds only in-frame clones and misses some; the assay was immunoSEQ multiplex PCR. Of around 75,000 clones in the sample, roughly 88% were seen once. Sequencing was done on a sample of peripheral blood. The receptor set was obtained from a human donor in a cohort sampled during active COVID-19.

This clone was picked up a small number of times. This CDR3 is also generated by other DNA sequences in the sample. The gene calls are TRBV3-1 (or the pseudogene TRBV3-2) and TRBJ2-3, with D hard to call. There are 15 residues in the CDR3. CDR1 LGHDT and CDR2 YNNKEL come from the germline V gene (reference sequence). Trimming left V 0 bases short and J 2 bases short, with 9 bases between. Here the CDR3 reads CASSQDRTYTDTQYF. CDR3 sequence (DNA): TGTGCCAGCAGCCAAGATCGCACTTACACAGATACGCAGTATTTT.

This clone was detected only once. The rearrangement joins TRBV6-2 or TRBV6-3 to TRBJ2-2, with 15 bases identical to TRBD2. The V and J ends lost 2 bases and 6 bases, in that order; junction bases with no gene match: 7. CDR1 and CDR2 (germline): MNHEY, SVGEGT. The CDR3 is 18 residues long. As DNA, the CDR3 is TGTGCCAGCAGTTACACCCGGACTAGCGGGGGGGTTCCCGGGGAGCTGTTTTTT. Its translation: CASSYTRTSGGVPGELFF.

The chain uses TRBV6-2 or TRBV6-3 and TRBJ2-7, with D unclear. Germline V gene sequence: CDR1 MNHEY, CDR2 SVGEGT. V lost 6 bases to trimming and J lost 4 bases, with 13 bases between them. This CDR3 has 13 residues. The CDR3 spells CASRPPPLYEQYF. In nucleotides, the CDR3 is TGTGCCAGCAGACCTCCCCCTCTTTACGAGCAGTACTTC.

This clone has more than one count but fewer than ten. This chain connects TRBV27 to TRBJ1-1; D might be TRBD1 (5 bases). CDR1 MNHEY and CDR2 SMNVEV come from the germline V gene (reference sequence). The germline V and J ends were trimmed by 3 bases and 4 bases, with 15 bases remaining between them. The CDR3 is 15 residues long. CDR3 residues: CASSFRGKGSTEAFF. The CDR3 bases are TGTGCCAGCAGTTTCCGGGGGAAAGGGAGCACTGAAGCTTTCTTT.

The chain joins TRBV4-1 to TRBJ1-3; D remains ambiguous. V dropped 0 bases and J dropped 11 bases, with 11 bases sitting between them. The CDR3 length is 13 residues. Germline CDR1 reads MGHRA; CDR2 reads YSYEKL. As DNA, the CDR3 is TGCGCCAGCAGCCAAGACCCTAGATACGCCATATATTTT. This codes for CASSQDPRYAIYF.

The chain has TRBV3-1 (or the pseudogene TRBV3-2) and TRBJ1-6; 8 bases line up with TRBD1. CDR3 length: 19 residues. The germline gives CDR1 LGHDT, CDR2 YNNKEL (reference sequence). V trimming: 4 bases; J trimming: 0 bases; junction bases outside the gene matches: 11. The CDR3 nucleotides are TGTGCCAGCAGCCGACTTAAACAGACAGGGGCCTCCTATAATTCACCCCTCCACTTT. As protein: CASSRLKQTGASYNSPLHF.

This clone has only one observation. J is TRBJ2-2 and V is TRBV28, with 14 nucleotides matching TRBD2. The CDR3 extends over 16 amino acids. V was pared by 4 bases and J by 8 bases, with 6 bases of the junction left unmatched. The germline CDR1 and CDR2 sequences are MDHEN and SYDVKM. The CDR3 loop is CASSSPTSGRAGELFF. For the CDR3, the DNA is TGTGCCAGCAGTTCCCCGACTAGCGGGAGGGCAGGGGAGCTGTTTTTT.

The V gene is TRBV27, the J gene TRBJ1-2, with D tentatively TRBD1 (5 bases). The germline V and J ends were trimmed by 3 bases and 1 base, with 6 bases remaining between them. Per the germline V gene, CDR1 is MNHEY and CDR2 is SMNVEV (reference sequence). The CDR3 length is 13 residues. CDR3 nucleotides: TGTGCCAGCAGTTTCGACAGTAACTATGGCTACACCTTC. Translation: CASSFDSNYGYTF.

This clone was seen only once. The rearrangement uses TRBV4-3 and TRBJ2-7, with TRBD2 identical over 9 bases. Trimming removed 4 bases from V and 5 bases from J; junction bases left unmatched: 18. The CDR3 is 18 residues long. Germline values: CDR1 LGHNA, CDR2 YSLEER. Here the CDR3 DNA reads TGCGCCAGCAGCCGAGCCCCGGGACTAGCTCAGGGTCTCAACGAGCAGTACTTC. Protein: CASSRAPGLAQGLNEQYF.

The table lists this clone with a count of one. The CDR3 DNA is TGTGCCAGCAGCTCCTCCCCAGATACGCAGTATTTT. It yields the protein CASSSSPDTQYF. The gene calls are TRBV5-4 and TRBJ2-3; D is uncertain. This CDR3 region has 12 residues. With 3 bases removed from V and 4 bases from J, the gap between germline ends came to 6 bases. Germline lookup yields CDR1 SGHNT and CDR2 YYREEE (reference sequence).

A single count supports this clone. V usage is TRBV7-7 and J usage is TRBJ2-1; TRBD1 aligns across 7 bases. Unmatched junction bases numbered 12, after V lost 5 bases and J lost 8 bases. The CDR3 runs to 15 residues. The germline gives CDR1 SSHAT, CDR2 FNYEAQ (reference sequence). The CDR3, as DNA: TGTGCCAGCAGCCAGGGGACAGACAGATTCCATGAGCAGTTCTTC. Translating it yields CASSQGTDRFHEQFF. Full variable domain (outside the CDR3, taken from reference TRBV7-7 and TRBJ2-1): GAGVSQSPRYKVTKRGQDVTLRCDPISSHATLYWYQQALGQGPEFLTYFNYEAQPDKSGLPSDRFSAERPEGSISTLTIQRTEQRDSAMYRCASSQGTDRFHEQFFGPGTRLTVL.

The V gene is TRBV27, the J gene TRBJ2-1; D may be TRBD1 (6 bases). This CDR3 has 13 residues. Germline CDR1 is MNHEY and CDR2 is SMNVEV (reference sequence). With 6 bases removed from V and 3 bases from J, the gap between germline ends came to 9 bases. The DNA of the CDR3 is TGTGCCAGCAGCCTCAGGGGCTACAATGAGCAGTTCTTC. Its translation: CASSLRGYNEQFF.

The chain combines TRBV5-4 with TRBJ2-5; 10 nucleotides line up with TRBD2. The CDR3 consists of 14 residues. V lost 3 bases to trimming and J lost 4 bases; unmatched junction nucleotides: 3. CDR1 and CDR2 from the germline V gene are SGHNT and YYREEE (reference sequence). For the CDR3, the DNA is TGTGCCAGCAGCTCTAGCGGGGGTGGAGAGACCCAGTACTTC. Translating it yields CASSSSGGGETQYF.

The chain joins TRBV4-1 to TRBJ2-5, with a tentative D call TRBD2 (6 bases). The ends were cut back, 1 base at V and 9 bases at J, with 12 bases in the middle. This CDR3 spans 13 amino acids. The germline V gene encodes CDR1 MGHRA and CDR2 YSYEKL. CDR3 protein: CASSQVLREAQYF. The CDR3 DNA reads TGCGCCAGCAGCCAAGTTTTAAGGGAGGCCCAGTACTTC.

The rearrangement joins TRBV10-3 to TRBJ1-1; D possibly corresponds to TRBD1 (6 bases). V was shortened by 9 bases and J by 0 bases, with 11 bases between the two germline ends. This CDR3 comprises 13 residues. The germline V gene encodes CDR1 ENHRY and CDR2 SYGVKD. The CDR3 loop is CAITTGMNTEAFF. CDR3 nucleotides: TGTGCCATTACTACAGGGATGAACACTGAAGCTTTCTTT.

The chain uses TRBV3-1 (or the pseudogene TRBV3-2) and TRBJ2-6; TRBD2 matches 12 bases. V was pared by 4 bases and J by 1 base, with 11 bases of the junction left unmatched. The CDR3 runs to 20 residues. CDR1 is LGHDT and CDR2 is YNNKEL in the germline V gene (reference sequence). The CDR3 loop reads CASSPYYLAGGPSGANVLTF. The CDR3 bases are TGTGCCAGCAGCCCGTATTATCTAGCGGGAGGGCCTTCTGGGGCCAACGTCCTGACTTTC.

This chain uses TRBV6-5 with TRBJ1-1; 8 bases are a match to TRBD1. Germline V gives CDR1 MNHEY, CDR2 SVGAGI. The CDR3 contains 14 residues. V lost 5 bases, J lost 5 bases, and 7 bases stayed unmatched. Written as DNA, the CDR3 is TGTGCCAGCAGTCTGGACAGGGCGAGGACTGAAGCTTTCTTT. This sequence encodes CASSLDRARTEAFF.

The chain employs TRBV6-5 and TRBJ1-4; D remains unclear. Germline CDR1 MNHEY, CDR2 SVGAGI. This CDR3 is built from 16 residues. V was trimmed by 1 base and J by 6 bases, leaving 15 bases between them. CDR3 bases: TGTGCCAGCAGTTACTATGGCCGGGTCAGTTATGAAAAACTGTTTTTT. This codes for CASSYYGRVSYEKLFF.

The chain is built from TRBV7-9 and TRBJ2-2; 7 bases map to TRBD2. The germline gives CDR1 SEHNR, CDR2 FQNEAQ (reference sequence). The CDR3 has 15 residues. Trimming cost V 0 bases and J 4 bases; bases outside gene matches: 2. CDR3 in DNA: TGTGCCAGCAGCTTAGCGTCGGGGGGCACCGGGGAGCTGTTTTTT. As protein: CASSLASGGTGELFF.